Described below is a single T cell receptor (beta chain) sequence and its context. Its antigen is unidentified. The primer mix had 60 Vbeta and 13 Jbeta primers. Clones were sequenced by immunoSEQ multiplex PCR, and TCRdb holds only the in-frame ones, with some missing. The top ten hold less than 4.5% of the sample, which has 100,000 to 150,000 clones, approximately 78% seen once. V lost 2 bases to trimming and J lost 0 bases, with 4 bases between them. The CDR3 totals 13 residues. The V gene's germline CDR1 is SGHTA and CDR2 FQGTGA. These data originate in a study of cytomegalovirus exposure and HLA in healthy donors. On the study more broadly: From 150 million to 200 million T cells, an earlier analysis saw 117 million unique TCR beta sequences. Study-wide results and limits: Association of a missense DCLRE1C variant with TCR beta V- and J-gene trimming was reported in a later analysis. The study put about 180 TCR beta chains on its list as cytomegalovirus-associated.

This receptor was identified in a man aged 40-49 years in good health and CMV-seronegative. This sequence joins TRBV7-3 and TRBJ1-1, with D unresolved. The specimen was PBMCs. CDR3 DNA sequence: TGTGCCAGCAGCTTAGTAGTGAACACTGAAGCTTTCTTT. This translates into CASSLVVNTEAFF.